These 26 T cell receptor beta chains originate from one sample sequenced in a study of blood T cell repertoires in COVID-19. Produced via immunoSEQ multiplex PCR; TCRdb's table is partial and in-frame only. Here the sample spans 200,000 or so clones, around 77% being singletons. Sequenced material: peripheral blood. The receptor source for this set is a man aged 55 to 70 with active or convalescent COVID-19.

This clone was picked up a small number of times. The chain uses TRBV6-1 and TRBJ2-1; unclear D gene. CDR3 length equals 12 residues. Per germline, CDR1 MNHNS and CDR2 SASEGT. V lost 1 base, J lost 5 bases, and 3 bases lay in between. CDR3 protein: CASSEVNNEQFF. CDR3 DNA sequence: TGTGCCAGCAGTGAAGTTAACAATGAGCAGTTCTTC.

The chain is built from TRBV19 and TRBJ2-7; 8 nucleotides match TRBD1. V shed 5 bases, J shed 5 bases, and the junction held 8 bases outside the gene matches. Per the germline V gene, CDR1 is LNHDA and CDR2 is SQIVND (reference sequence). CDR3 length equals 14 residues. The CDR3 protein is CASSLQGAHDEQYF. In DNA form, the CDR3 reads TGTGCCAGTAGTCTCCAGGGGGCTCATGACGAGCAGTACTTC. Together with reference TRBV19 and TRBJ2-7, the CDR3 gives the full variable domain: DGGITQSPKYLFRKEGQNVTLSCEQNLNHDAMYWYRQDPGQGLRLIYYSQIVNDFQKGDIAEGYSVSREKKESFPLTVTSAQKNPTAFYLCASSLQGAHDEQYFGPGTRLTVT.

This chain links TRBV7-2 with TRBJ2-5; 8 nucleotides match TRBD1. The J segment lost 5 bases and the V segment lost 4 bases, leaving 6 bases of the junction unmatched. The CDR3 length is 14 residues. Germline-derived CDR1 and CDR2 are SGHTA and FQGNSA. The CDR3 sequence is CASSSQGAGETQYF. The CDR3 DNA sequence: TGTGCCAGCAGCTCTCAGGGGGCCGGGGAGACCCAGTACTTC.

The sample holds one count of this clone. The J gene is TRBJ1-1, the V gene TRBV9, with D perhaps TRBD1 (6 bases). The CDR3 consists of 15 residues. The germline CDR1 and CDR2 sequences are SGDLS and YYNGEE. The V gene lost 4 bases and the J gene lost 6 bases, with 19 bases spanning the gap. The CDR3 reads CASSTQTGIGSEAFF. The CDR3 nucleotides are TGTGCCAGCAGCACCCAGACAGGAATAGGTTCTGAAGCTTTCTTT.

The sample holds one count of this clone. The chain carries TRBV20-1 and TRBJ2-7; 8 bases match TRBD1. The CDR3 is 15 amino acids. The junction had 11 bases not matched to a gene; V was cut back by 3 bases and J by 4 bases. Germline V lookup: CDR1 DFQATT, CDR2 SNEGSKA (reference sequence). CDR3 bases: TGCAGTGCTAGTATCCAGGGGGCGCATAGTTACGAGCAGTACTTC. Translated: CSASIQGAHSYEQYF.

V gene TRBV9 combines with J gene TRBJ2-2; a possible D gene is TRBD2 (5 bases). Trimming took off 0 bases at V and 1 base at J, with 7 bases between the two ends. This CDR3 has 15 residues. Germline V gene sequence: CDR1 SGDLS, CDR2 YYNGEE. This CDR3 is CASSVGGLNTGELFF. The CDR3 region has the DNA TGTGCCAGCAGCGTAGGCGGGCTGAACACCGGGGAGCTGTTTTTT.

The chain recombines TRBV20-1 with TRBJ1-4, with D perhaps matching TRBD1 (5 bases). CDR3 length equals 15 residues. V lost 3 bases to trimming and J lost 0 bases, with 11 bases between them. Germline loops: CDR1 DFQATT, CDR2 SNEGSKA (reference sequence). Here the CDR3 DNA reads TGCAGTGCTAGTGGCGGGGCTACAACTAATGAAAAACTGTTTTTT. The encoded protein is CSASGGATTNEKLFF.

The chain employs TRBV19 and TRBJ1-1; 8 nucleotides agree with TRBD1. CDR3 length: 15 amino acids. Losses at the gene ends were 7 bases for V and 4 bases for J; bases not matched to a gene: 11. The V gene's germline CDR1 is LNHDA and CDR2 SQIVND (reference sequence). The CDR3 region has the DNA TGTGCCAGTACCCTCAGGCAGGGGGCCGGCACTGAAGCTTTCTTT. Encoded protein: CASTLRQGAGTEAFF.

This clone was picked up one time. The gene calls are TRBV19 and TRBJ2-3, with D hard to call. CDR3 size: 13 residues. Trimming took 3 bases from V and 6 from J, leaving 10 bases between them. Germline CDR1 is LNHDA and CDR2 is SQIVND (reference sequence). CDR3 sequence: CASSMAELDTQYF. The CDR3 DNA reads TGTGCCAGTAGTATGGCGGAGCTGGATACGCAGTATTTT.

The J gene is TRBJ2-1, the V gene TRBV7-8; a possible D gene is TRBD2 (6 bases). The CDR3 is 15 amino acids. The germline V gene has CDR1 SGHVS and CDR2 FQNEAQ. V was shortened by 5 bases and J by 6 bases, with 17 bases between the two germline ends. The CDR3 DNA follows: TGTGCCAGCAGCGCCGACGTAGGCGGGACCAATGAGCAGTTCTTC. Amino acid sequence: CASSADVGGTNEQFF.

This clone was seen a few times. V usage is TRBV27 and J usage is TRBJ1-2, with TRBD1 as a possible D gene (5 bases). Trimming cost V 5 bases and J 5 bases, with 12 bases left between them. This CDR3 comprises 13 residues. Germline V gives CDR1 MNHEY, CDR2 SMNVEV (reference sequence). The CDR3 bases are TGTGCCAGCAGTGGGGGGGTTGGATATGGCTACACCTTC. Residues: CASSGGVGYGYTF.

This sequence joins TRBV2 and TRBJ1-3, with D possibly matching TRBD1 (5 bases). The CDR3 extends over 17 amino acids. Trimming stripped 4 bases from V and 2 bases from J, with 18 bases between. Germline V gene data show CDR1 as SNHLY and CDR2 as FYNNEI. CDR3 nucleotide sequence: TGTGCCAGCAGTGGTTGGGCGAGACAGAACCCTGGAAACACCATATATTTT. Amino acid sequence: CASSGWARQNPGNTIYF.

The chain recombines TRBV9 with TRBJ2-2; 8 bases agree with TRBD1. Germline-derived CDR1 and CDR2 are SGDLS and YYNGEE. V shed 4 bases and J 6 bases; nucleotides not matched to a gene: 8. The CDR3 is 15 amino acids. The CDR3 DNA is TGTGCCAGCAGCCTACAGGGGGAAAGGGCCGGGGAGCTGTTTTTT. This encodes CASSLQGERAGELFF. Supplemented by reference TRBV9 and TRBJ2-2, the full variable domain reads DSGVTQTPKHLITATGQRVTLRCSPRSGDLSVYWYQQSLDQGLQFLIQYYNGEERAKGNILERFSAQQFPDLHSELNLSSLELGDSALYFCASSLQGERAGELFFGEGSRLTVL.

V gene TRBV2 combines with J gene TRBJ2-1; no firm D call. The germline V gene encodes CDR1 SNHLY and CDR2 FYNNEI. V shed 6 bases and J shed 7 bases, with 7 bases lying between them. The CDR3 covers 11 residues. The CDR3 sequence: CASSPRNEQFF. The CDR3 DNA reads TGTGCCAGCAGCCCACGGAATGAGCAGTTCTTC.

In DNA, the CDR3 is TGCGCCAGCAGCTCCCGACAGGGAACCAACTACGAGCAGTACTTC. Translation gives CASSSRQGTNYEQYF. The rearrangement links TRBV4-1 to TRBJ2-7; 7 positions match TRBD1. The length of the CDR3 is 15 residues. J lost 3 bases, V lost 5 bases, and 10 bases had no gene match. From germline, CDR1 is MGHRA and CDR2 YSYEKL.

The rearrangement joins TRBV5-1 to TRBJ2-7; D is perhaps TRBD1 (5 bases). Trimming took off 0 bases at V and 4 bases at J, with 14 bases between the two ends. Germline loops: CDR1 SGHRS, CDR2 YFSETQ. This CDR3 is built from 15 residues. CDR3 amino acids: CASSLVQGIYYEQYF. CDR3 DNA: TGCGCCAGCAGCTTGGTTCAGGGAATTTATTACGAGCAGTACTTC.

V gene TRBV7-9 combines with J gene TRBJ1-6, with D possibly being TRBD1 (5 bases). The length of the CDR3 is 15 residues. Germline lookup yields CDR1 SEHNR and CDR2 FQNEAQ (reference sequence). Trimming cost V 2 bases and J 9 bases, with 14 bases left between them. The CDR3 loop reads CASSLIGVGISPLHF. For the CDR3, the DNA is TGTGCCAGCAGCTTAATAGGGGTGGGAATTTCACCCCTCCACTTT.

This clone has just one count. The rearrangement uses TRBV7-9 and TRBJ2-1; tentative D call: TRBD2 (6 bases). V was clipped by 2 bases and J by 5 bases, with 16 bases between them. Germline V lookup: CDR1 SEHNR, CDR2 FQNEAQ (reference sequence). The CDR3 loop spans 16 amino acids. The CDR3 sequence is CASSLLAGSIDNEQFF. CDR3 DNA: TGTGCCAGCAGCTTACTCGCGGGAAGCATAGACAATGAGCAGTTCTTC.

In DNA form, the CDR3 reads TGTGCCGCAGGGCCGGGAGGGACATACAATGAGCAGTTCTTC. Translation: CAAGPGGTYNEQFF. V gene TRBV10-3 combines with J gene TRBJ2-1, with TRBD2 identical over 8 bases. V gave up 11 bases and J gave up 4 bases; unmatched junction bases: 10. The germline gives CDR1 ENHRY, CDR2 SYGVKD. The CDR3 length is 14 residues.

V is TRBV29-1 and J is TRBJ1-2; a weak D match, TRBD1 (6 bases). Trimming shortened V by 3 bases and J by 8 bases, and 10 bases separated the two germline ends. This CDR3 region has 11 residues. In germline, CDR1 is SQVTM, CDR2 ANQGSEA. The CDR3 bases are TGCAGCGTTGAGGGGGCGTGGGGCTACACCTTC. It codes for CSVEGAWGYTF.

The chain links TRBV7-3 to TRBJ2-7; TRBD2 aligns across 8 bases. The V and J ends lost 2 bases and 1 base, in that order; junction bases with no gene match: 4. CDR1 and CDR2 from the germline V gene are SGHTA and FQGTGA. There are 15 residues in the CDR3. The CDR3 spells CASSLDSGGSYEQYF. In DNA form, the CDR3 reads TGTGCCAGCAGCTTAGACTCGGGAGGGTCCTACGAGCAGTACTTC.

The CDR3 loop reads CASRRSGEQFF. In DNA form, the CDR3 reads TGTGCCAGTAGGAGAAGCGGGGAGCAGTTCTTC. The rearrangement uses TRBV19 and TRBJ2-1; D perhaps matches TRBD2 (6 bases). The V end was cut by 6 bases, the J end by 10 bases, with 10 bases between. This CDR3 has 11 residues. CDR1 and CDR2 (germline): LNHDA, SQIVND (reference sequence).

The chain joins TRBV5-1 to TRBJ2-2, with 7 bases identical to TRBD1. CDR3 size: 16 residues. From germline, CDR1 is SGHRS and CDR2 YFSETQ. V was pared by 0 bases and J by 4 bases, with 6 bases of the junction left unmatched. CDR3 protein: CASSLATGAGTGELFF. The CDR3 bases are TGCGCCAGCAGCTTGGCCACAGGGGCGGGCACCGGGGAGCTGTTTTTT.

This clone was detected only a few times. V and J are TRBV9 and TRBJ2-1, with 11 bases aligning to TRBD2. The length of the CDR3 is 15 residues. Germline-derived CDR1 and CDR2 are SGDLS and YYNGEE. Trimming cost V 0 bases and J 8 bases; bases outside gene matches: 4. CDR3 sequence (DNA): TGTGCCAGCAGCGTAGTTAGCGGGAGGGGCTATGAGCAGTTCTTC. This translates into CASSVVSGRGYEQFF. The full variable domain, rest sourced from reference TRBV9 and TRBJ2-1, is DSGVTQTPKHLITATGQRVTLRCSPRSGDLSVYWYQQSLDQGLQFLIQYYNGEERAKGNILERFSAQQFPDLHSELNLSSLELGDSALYFCASSVVSGRGYEQFFGPGTRLTVL.

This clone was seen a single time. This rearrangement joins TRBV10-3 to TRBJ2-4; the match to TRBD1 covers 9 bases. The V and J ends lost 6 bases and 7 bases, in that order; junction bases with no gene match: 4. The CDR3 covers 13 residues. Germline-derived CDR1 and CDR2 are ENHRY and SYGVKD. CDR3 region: CAISLGTGNIQYF. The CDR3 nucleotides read TGTGCCATCAGCCTTGGGACAGGGAACATTCAGTACTTC.

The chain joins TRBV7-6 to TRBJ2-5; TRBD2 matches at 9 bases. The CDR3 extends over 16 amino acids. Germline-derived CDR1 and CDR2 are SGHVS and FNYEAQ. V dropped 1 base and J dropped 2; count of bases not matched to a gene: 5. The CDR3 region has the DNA TGTGCCAGCAGCTTAGGTAGCGGGAGAGGGCAAGAGACCCAGTACTTC. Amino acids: CASSLGSGRGQETQYF. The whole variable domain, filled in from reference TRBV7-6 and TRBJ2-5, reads GAGVSQSPRYKVTKRGQDVALRCDPISGHVSLYWYRQALGQGPEFLTYFNYEAQQDKSGLPNDRFSAERPEGSISTLTIQRTEQRDSAMYRCASSLGSGRGQETQYFGPGTRLLVL.